This T cell receptor (beta chain) was observed in a study of cytomegalovirus exposure and HLA in healthy donors. Trimming pared 2 bases from V and 6 bases from J, leaving 19 bases between. This CDR3 has 16 residues. Germline loops: CDR1 MGHRA, CDR2 YSYEKL. Primers: 60 Vbeta forward and 13 Jbeta reverse. Profiling relied on immunoSEQ multiplex PCR, and the TCRdb table lists in-frame clones only, not all of them. This sample has a few hundred thousand clones, with more than 60% found just once. The sequence was obtained from a girl aged 2 to 10 in good health and CMV-seronegative. Sequences were obtained from PBMCs. The chain recombines TRBV4-1 with TRBJ1-2; D gene uncertain. CDR3 DNA: TGCGCCAGCAGCCAAAATAAGAAAGACACCTCGAATGGCTACACCTTC. Translation: CASSQNKKDTSNGYTF.